Shown below are 9 T cell receptor beta chains from a single sample sequenced in a study of T cells in Graves' hyperthyroidism and ophthalmopathy. TCR beta CDR3 regions were amplified from RNA transcripts. The TCR CDR3 was amplified in a first-round RT-PCR using the HTBI primer set. TCRdb reprocessed the multiplex PCR reads via MiXCR and lists one record per CDR3 protein. The sample has over 650,000 distinct CDR3 sequences; about 45% are singletons. The sample comprised peripheral blood or thyroid tissue (not recorded which). The source of these receptors is an adult man with Graves' disease, either hyperthyroidism or ophthalmopathy (not recorded which).

This clonotype was observed many times. J is TRBJ2-7 and V is TRBV29-1; 8 bases agree with TRBD2. Germline V gene lookup returns CDR1 SQVTM and CDR2 ANQGSEA. The J segment lost 5 bases and the V segment lost 7 bases, leaving 10 bases of the junction unmatched. The CDR3 sequence is 13 residues long. CDR3 amino acids: CSATGGQADEQYF. The CDR3 nucleotides read TGCAGCGCCACGGGGGGGCAGGCCGACGAGCAGTACTTC.

This clonotype has just a few counts. This sequence joins TRBV7-6 and TRBJ1-3; 7 nucleotides align to TRBD1. The length of the CDR3 is 18 residues. Germline V CDR1 and CDR2: SGHVS, FNYEAQ. V dropped 2 bases and J dropped 0; count of bases not matched to a gene: 10. The CDR3 region is CASSLNPVQGPSGNTIYF. The CDR3, as DNA: TGTGCCAGCAGCTTAAACCCCGTACAGGGGCCCTCTGGAAACACCATATATTTT.

This chain links TRBV20-1 with TRBJ1-1; D unresolved. The V gene's germline CDR1 is DFQATT and CDR2 SNEGSKA (reference sequence). V was cut by 1 base and J by 7 bases, with 13 bases left in between. This CDR3 region has 13 residues. CDR3 in DNA: TGCAGTGCTAGAGGGACTAGCGGACTTGAAGCTTTCTTT. Amino acids: CSARGTSGLEAFF.

The V and J genes are TRBV12-3 or TRBV12-4 and TRBJ1-4; D not certain. V lost 4 bases and J lost 8, with 14 bases in between. This CDR3 is built from 14 residues. CDR3 bases: TGTGCCAGCAGTTCTAATATAGGGAAGGAAAAACTGTTTTTT. Translated: CASSSNIGKEKLFF.

This chain uses TRBV29-1 with TRBJ2-5, with D possibly TRBD2 on 7 matching bases. CDR1 and CDR2 from the germline V gene are SQVTM and ANQGSEA. CDR3 length: 13 residues. V lost 6 bases and J 4 bases, leaving 15 bases between the germline ends. CDR3 DNA: TGCAGCGTAGGGGGGGGAGTAATAGAGACCCAGTACTTC. This sequence encodes CSVGGGVIETQYF.

This clonotype was seen many times. The genes are TRBV7-9 and TRBJ2-2, with D perhaps given as TRBD1 or TRBD2 (6 bases each). Trimming left V 5 bases short and J 5 bases short, with 12 bases between. Germline V gene sequence: CDR1 SEHNR, CDR2 FQNEAQ (reference sequence). CDR3 length: 14 residues. The CDR3 region has the DNA TGTGCCAGCAGCCCCGGGGGCCATACCGGGGAGCTGTTTTTT. The encoded protein is CASSPGGHTGELFF.

This clonotype occurred many times. The chain has TRBV2 and TRBJ2-7; 13 bases are shared with TRBD2. This CDR3 region has 15 residues. In germline, CDR1 is SNHLY, CDR2 FYNNEI. With V trimmed by 6 bases and J by 1 base, 3 bases remained unmatched. In nucleotides, the CDR3 is TGTGCCAGCAGGAAGACTAGCGGGGGGTCCTACGAGCAGTACTTC. Translated: CASRKTSGGSYEQYF.

This clonotype has a handful of counts. The chain joins TRBV6-5 to TRBJ1-5; TRBD1 matches at 10 bases. Trimming removed 5 bases from V and 0 bases from J; junction bases left unmatched: 10. CDR1 is MNHEY, CDR2 SVGAGI, per germline. The CDR3 runs 18 residues. The CDR3 protein is CASSTGQGKGGSNQPQHF. The DNA for the CDR3 is TGTGCCAGCAGTACGGGACAGGGGAAGGGTGGTAGCAATCAGCCCCAGCATTTT.

This clonotype was seen repeatedly, ten times or more. The gene calls are TRBV5-6 and TRBJ1-6; no reliable D call. Germline-derived CDR1 and CDR2 are SGHDT and YYEEEE. The CDR3 length is 14 residues. V lost 0 bases to trimming and J lost 11 bases, with 12 bases between them. This chain's CDR3 is CASSLVGGLPPLHF. The CDR3 DNA reads as TGTGCCAGCAGCTTGGTAGGCGGCTTACCACCCCTCCACTTT.